Below are 30 T cell receptor beta chains sequenced from a single sample in a study of post-analysis software for immune sequencing data. Findings and limits, study-wide: Several TRBV segments were more frequent in patients than controls; TRBV5-6, TRBV5-1 and TRBV20-1 belonged to this group.

Their antigen targets remain unknown. Sequencing libraries made from TCR beta cDNA carried unique molecular identifiers. One entry per CDR3 protein, called by TCRdb with MiXCR from the PCR reads. In the table there are about 540,000 distinct CDR3 sequences, around 36% of which are singletons. Specimen: blood. The receptor set was obtained from a girl between 2 and 17 years old with multiple sclerosis.

V usage is TRBV20-1 and J usage is TRBJ2-1; D possibly corresponds to TRBD1 (6 bases). There are 13 residues in the CDR3. Germline CDR1 is DFQATT and CDR2 is SNEGSKA (reference sequence). The V end was cut by 6 bases, the J end by 7 bases, with 16 bases between. CDR3 in amino acids: CSADYLGGNEQFF. Here the CDR3 DNA reads TGCAGTGCAGACTACTTAGGGGGTAATGAGCAGTTCTTC.

This clonotype occurred a few times. The chain uses TRBV20-1 and TRBJ2-1; 7 bases map to TRBD2. There are 14 residues in the CDR3. CDR1 and CDR2 from the germline V gene are DFQATT and SNEGSKA (reference sequence). The CDR3 region is CSQTGGMGYNEQFF. CDR3 coding DNA: TGCAGCCAGACGGGGGGAATGGGCTACAATGAGCAGTTCTTC.

This clonotype was counted only a few times. V gene TRBV5-1 combines with J gene TRBJ2-1; D remains ambiguous. The germline V gene encodes CDR1 SGHRS and CDR2 YFSETQ. With 0 bases removed from V and 8 bases from J, the gap between germline ends came to 12 bases. The CDR3 consists of 14 residues. The chain's CDR3 is CASSLGQIVHEQFF. For the CDR3, the DNA is TGCGCCAGCAGCTTGGGGCAGATCGTCCATGAGCAGTTCTTC.

The chain joins TRBV27 to TRBJ1-1; D call uncertain. Germline CDR1 MNHEY, CDR2 SMNVEV (reference sequence). The germline V and J ends were trimmed by 5 bases and 0 bases, with 16 bases remaining between them. This CDR3 contains 16 residues. The CDR3 sequence is CASSLRWASMNTEAFF. The CDR3 region has the DNA TGTGCCAGCAGTCTACGGTGGGCAAGCATGAACACTGAAGCTTTCTTT.

This clonotype came up a few times. The chain couples TRBV15 to TRBJ2-1, with 7 bases identical to TRBD1. Trimming at V came to 5 bases and at J to 7 bases, leaving 5 bases not matched to a gene. This CDR3 has 13 residues. CDR1 and CDR2 (germline): LNHNV, YYDKDF (reference sequence). As DNA, the CDR3 is TGTGCCACCAGCCCGACAGGGAAGAATGAGCAGTTCTTC. It specifies CATSPTGKNEQFF.

This chain joins TRBV29-1 and TRBJ2-5, with 8 bases identical to TRBD1. The J call may not be correct, given that the DNA end is closer to TRBJ2-7. This CDR3 is built from 14 residues. Germline V gives CDR1 SQVTM, CDR2 ANQGSEA. CDR3 bases: TGCAGCGTAGGCCGACAGGGGAATTTCTACGAGCAGTACTTC. This sequence encodes CSVGRQGNFYEQYF.

This clonotype has only a few counts. CDR3 in amino acids: CSAQRLATDTQYF. In DNA, the CDR3 is TGCAGTGCCCAGAGACTAGCAACAGATACGCAGTATTTT. The rearrangement uses TRBV20-1 and TRBJ2-3; TRBD2 agrees at 7 bases. From germline, CDR1 is DFQATT and CDR2 SNEGSKA (reference sequence). CDR3 size: 13 residues. Unmatched junction bases numbered 6, after V lost 6 bases and J lost 3 bases.

This clonotype appeared a single time. The chain employs TRBV3-1 and TRBJ2-3; no reliable D call. Trimming took 2 bases from V and 6 from J, leaving 6 bases between them. Germline V lookup: CDR1 LGHDT, CDR2 YNNKEL (reference sequence). The CDR3 has 12 residues. CDR3 sequence reads: CASSQFPDTQYF. In nucleotides, the CDR3 is TGTGCCAGCAGCCAATTTCCCGATACGCAGTATTTT.

The chain combines TRBV2 with TRBJ2-1, with TRBD1 matching 9 bases. Germline CDR1 and CDR2: SNHLY and FYNNEI. This CDR3 spans 13 amino acids. Trimming cost V 6 bases and J 15 bases; bases outside gene matches: 12. The DNA for the CDR3 is TGTGCCAGCAGCCGCTCCGGGACAGGGCTTCTGTTCTTC. Encoded protein: CASSRSGTGLLFF.

This clonotype was counted between two and nine times. The chain's CDR3 is CASSRDRISYNEQFF. CDR3 nucleotides: TGTGCCAGCTCCCGTGACAGGATCTCCTACAATGAGCAGTTCTTC. The gene calls are TRBV9 and TRBJ2-1, with D maybe TRBD1 (6 bases). This CDR3 region has 15 residues. Germline assignment: CDR1 SGDLS and CDR2 YYNGEE. Trimming took off 7 bases at V and 0 bases at J, with 14 bases between the two ends.

The chain joins TRBV10-3 to TRBJ1-5; 9 positions match TRBD1. V trimming: 4 bases; J trimming: 5 bases; junction bases outside the gene matches: 6. Germline CDR1 ENHRY, CDR2 SYGVKD. This CDR3 spans 15 amino acids. CDR3 in amino acids: CAISGGQGLDQPQHF. The DNA for the CDR3 is TGTGCCATCAGTGGGGGACAGGGCTTGGATCAGCCCCAGCATTTT.

There are a few counts of this clonotype. The chain links TRBV3-1 to TRBJ2-7; D unresolved. CDR3 length: 11 residues. Germline V gene sequence: CDR1 LGHDT, CDR2 YNNKEL (reference sequence). V gave up 7 bases and J gave up 5 bases, with 9 bases separating them. The CDR3 DNA sequence: TGTGCCAGCACCCGTTGGGACGAGCAGTACTTC. This gives the protein CASTRWDEQYF.

There are a few counts of this clonotype. J is TRBJ2-4 and V is TRBV7-9; D possibly uses TRBD1 or TRBD2 (5 bases each). The better agreement between TRBJ2-7 and the DNA end casts doubt on the J call. The CDR3 length is 14 residues. Germline V gene data show CDR1 as SEHNR and CDR2 as FQNEAQ (reference sequence). The CDR3 region has the DNA TGTGCCAGCAGCTGGGGGACGGAACCCTACGAGCAGTACTTC. Protein: CASSWGTEPYEQYF.

V gene TRBV29-1 combines with J gene TRBJ2-1; no reliable D call. CDR1 and CDR2 from the germline V gene are SQVTM and ANQGSEA. This CDR3 has 14 residues. V was shortened by 6 bases and J by 0 bases, with 12 bases between the two germline ends. This CDR3 is CSVARGVSYNEQFF. As DNA, the CDR3 is TGCAGCGTCGCCCGCGGTGTCTCCTACAATGAGCAGTTCTTC.

The chain uses TRBV29-1 and TRBJ2-5, with 7 bases that match TRBD1. The CDR3 loop spans 13 amino acids. The V and J ends lost 7 bases and 5 bases, in that order; junction bases with no gene match: 10. Looked up from germline, CDR1 is SQVTM and CDR2 is ANQGSEA. CDR3 amino acids: CSASPQGMETQYF. The CDR3 DNA is TGCAGCGCGAGCCCACAGGGGATGGAGACCCAGTACTTC.

The chain links TRBV12-3 or TRBV12-4 to TRBJ1-5, with D possibly being TRBD1 (5 bases). CDR3 length: 15 amino acids. Between the trimmed V and J ends, which lost 5 bases and 13 bases, there was a span of 24 bases. The CDR3 region is CASSRGPPRTRPQHF. Written as DNA, the CDR3 is TGTGCCAGCAGTCGGGGACCCCCAAGGACTCGGCCTCAGCATTTT.

Ten or more counts support this clonotype. The V gene is TRBV6-5, the J gene TRBJ2-1, with D uncertain. CDR1 and CDR2 (germline): MNHEY, SVGAGI. CDR3 size: 11 residues. With 5 bases removed from V and 7 bases from J, the gap between germline ends came to 6 bases. CDR3: CASSQENEQFF. The CDR3 DNA sequence: TGTGCCAGCAGTCAGGAGAATGAGCAGTTCTTC.

This chain links TRBV29-1 with TRBJ1-1, with TRBD1 matching 7 bases. V lost 6 bases, J lost 3 bases, and 10 bases stayed unmatched. CDR1 SQVTM and CDR2 ANQGSEA come from the germline V gene. This CDR3 has 14 residues. The CDR3 is CSVVQGIAYTEAFF. CDR3 DNA sequence: TGCAGCGTGGTACAGGGGATCGCCTACACTGAAGCTTTCTTT.

The table lists this clonotype with a few counts. The chain couples TRBV6-6 to TRBJ2-5; maybe TRBD2 (5 bases). The length of the CDR3 is 15 residues. Trimming shortened V by 5 bases and J by 9 bases, and 22 bases separated the two germline ends. Germline values: CDR1 MNHNY, CDR2 SVGAGI (reference sequence). The CDR3 bases are TGTGCCAGCAGTGGCCTGGGGTTCGTAGCGAGGCCCCAGTACTTC. This translates into CASSGLGFVARPQYF.

The chain links TRBV29-1 to TRBJ1-1, with 10 bases identical to TRBD1. The CDR3 is 13 residues long. CDR1 and CDR2 from the germline V gene are SQVTM and ANQGSEA. Trimming took 7 bases from V and 3 from J; bases not matched to a gene: 5. CDR3 nucleotides: TGCAGCGCCACCGGGACAGGGGACACTGAAGCTTTCTTT. Protein product: CSATGTGDTEAFF.

This clonotype has a handful of counts. This chain links TRBV20-1 with TRBJ2-7; D is perhaps TRBD2 (6 bases). The CDR3 is 14 residues long. Deletions cut 1 base from V and 3 bases from J, with 13 bases between. Looked up from germline, CDR1 is DFQATT and CDR2 is SNEGSKA (reference sequence). CDR3: CSARGGDLHYEQYF. CDR3 DNA: TGCAGTGCTAGAGGGGGGGACCTACACTACGAGCAGTACTTC.

This clonotype was counted between two and nine times. The chain uses TRBV2 and TRBJ2-1; TRBD1 matches 9 bases. The J call may be wrong; the DNA end is better matched by TRBJ2-7. CDR3 length equals 16 residues. Looked up from germline, CDR1 is SNHLY and CDR2 is FYNNEI. The CDR3 DNA reads as TGTGCCAGCAGTGACACTACAGGGGGCTCCTACAATGAGCAGTACTTC. Amino acids: CASSDTTGGSYNEQYF.

The chain combines TRBV20-1 with TRBJ1-1; no clear D gene. The CDR3 spans 12 residues. Germline V lookup: CDR1 DFQATT, CDR2 SNEGSKA (reference sequence). V lost 6 bases and J lost 1, with 9 bases in between. CDR3 loop: CSAPLKNTEAFF. CDR3 DNA: TGCAGTGCACCCCTCAAGAACACTGAAGCTTTCTTT.

This clonotype was seen a handful of times. The chain couples TRBV15 to TRBJ2-5; the D gene is possibly TRBD2 (7 bases). The better agreement between TRBJ2-7 and the DNA end casts doubt on the J call. Germline V gives CDR1 LNHNV, CDR2 YYDKDF (reference sequence). CDR3 length: 15 amino acids. The CDR3 spells CATSRGGGSNYEQYF. Written as DNA, the CDR3 is TGTGCCACCAGCAGAGGGGGGGGCTCTAACTACGAGCAGTACTTC.

This sequence joins TRBV10-2 and TRBJ1-1, with 9 bases matching TRBD1. Germline CDR1 reads WSHSY; CDR2 reads SAAADI. The junction had 6 bases not matched to a gene; V was cut back by 7 bases and J by 3 bases. The CDR3 loop spans 14 amino acids. The CDR3: CASKQGAWDTEAFF. The CDR3 DNA sequence: TGCGCCAGCAAACAGGGGGCTTGGGACACTGAAGCTTTCTTT.

The genes are TRBV5-1 and TRBJ1-6; maybe TRBD1 (5 bases). CDR1 and CDR2 (germline): SGHRS, YFSETQ. Trimming took 2 bases from V and 8 from J, leaving 14 bases between them. This CDR3 comprises 15 residues. CDR3: CASSLPQGSDSPLHF. The CDR3 region has the DNA TGCGCCAGCAGCTTACCGCAGGGATCAGATTCACCCCTCCACTTT.

The chain recombines TRBV29-1 with TRBJ1-1; 8 bases line up with TRBD1. The CDR3 sequence is 15 residues long. Germline assignment: CDR1 SQVTM and CDR2 ANQGSEA. The CDR3 reads CRGGAGGNMNTEAFF. The CDR3 region has the DNA TGCAGGGGGGGGGCAGGGGGCAATATGAACACTGAAGCTTTCTTT.

This clonotype was recorded only once. J is TRBJ1-6 and V is TRBV28; weak D call: TRBD1 (6 bases). The CDR3 length is 14 residues. Trimming shortened V by 3 bases and J by 9 bases, and 12 bases separated the two germline ends. The germline V gene has CDR1 MDHEN and CDR2 SYDVKM. CDR3 bases: TGTGCCAGCAGTTTTTCAGGGGAGGGTTCACCCCTCCACTTT. Its protein is CASSFSGEGSPLHF.

As to this clonotype: A much larger clone differs from this one at a single base, so this may be a read error. The chain employs TRBV5-1 and TRBJ1-1; D is ambiguous. The CDR3 is 13 residues long. Germline CDR1 reads SGHRS; CDR2 reads YFSETQ. CDR3 sequence reads: CASSLVVNIEAFF. The DNA for the CDR3 is TGCGCCAGCAGCTTGGTGGTGAACATTGAAGCTTTCTTT. Based on the CDR3 plus reference TRBV5-1 and TRBJ1-1, the full variable domain is KAGVTQTPRYLIKTRGQQVTLSCSPISGHRSVSWYQQTPGQGLQFLFEYFSETQRNKGNFPGRFSGRQFSNSRSEMNVSTLELGDSALYLCASSLVVNIEAFFGQGTRLTVV.

The chain couples TRBV28 to TRBJ2-5; maybe TRBD2 (6 bases). Germline V gene lookup returns CDR1 MDHEN and CDR2 SYDVKM. The CDR3 has 15 residues. The V and J ends lost 6 bases and 5 bases respectively, with 19 bases between them. Written as DNA, the CDR3 is TGTGCCAGCAGGCCACAAACCGTACGGGGGGAGACCCAGTACTTC. Amino acids: CASRPQTVRGETQYF.